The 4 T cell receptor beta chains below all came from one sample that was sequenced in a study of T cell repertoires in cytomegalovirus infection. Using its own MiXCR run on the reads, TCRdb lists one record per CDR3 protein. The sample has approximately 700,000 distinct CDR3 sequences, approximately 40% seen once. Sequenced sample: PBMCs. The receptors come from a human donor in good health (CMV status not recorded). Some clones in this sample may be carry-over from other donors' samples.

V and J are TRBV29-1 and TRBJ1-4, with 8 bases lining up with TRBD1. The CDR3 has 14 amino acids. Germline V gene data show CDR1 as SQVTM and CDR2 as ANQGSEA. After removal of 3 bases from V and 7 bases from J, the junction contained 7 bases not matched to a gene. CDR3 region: CSVDGDRSGEKLFF. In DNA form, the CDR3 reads TGCAGCGTTGATGGGGACAGGTCGGGTGAAAAACTGTTTTTT.

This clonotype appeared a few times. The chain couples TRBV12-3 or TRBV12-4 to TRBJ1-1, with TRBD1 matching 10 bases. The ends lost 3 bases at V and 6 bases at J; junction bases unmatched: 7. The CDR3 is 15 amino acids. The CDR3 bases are TGTGCCAGCAGTTTCGCCCGGGACAGGGGATCTGAAGCTTTCTTT. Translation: CASSFARDRGSEAFF.

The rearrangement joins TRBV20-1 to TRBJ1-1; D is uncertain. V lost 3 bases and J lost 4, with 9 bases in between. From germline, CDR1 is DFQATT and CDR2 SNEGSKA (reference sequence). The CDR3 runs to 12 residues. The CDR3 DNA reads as TGCAGTGCTAGCCCCGTTGGCACTGAAGCTTTCTTT. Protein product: CSASPVGTEAFF.

The chain's CDR3 is CASNFGQGTYEQYF. Here the CDR3 DNA reads TGTGCCAGCAACTTCGGACAGGGAACCTACGAGCAGTACTTC. The chain joins TRBV5-6 to TRBJ2-7, with 8 positions matching TRBD1. V trimming: 6 bases; J trimming: 2 bases; junction bases outside the gene matches: 7. The CDR3 consists of 14 residues. Looked up from germline, CDR1 is SGHDT and CDR2 is YYEEEE.